These 12 T cell receptor beta chains came from one sample sequenced in a study of T-cell reconstitution after alpha-beta-depleted transplantation in children. Unique molecular identifiers were used to barcode this TCRbeta library. MiXCR, run by TCRdb on the PCR reads, gives a single entry per CDR3 protein. The repertoire consists of approximately 980,000 distinct CDR3 sequences, with roughly 29% occurring once and the leading ten covering 28%. The sample consisted of PBMCs, mostly from graft donor cells, taken 360 days after TCRalphabeta/CD19-depleted stem cell transplant. These TCRs come from a boy younger than two who had a stem cell transplant for SCID, so the T cells may come from the graft donor.

V is TRBV2 and J is TRBJ2-7, with 8 bases that match TRBD1. The germline CDR1 and CDR2 sequences are SNHLY and FYNNEI. The CDR3 is made up of 14 amino acids. Germline trimming cut 6 bases from V and 5 bases from J; bases unmatched to any gene: 9. CDR3 sequence: CASRPRTGIDEQYF. CDR3 DNA sequence: TGTGCCAGCAGGCCGCGGACAGGGATCGACGAGCAGTACTTC.

This sequence joins TRBV7-2 and TRBJ2-2; 7 bases agree with TRBD2. There are 16 residues in the CDR3. Germline V CDR1 and CDR2: SGHTA, FQGNSA. The V and J ends lost 0 bases and 8 bases, in that order; junction bases with no gene match: 9. This CDR3 is CASSLASPSGVGELFF. The CDR3, as DNA: TGTGCCAGCAGCTTAGCATCCCCCAGCGGGGTTGGGGAGCTGTTTTTT.

The chain uses TRBV3-1 and TRBJ2-2; D is ambiguous. Germline-derived CDR1 and CDR2 are LGHDT and YNNKEL (reference sequence). This CDR3 contains 13 residues. Trimming stripped 0 bases from V and 6 bases from J, with 5 bases between. The CDR3 sequence: CASSQDLPGELFF. In nucleotides, the CDR3 is TGTGCCAGCAGCCAAGATTTGCCCGGGGAGCTGTTTTTT.

This rearrangement joins TRBV6-1 to TRBJ1-1, with D maybe TRBD1 (5 bases). V was cut by 5 bases and J by 7 bases, with 14 bases left in between. Germline loops: CDR1 MNHNS, CDR2 SASEGT. The CDR3 loop spans 13 amino acids. The DNA for the CDR3 is TGTGCCAGCAGTCCCGGGACGGCCCTTGAAGCTTTCTTT. Protein sequence: CASSPGTALEAFF.

In this sample, this clonotype turned up a few times. The V and J genes are TRBV6-5 and TRBJ2-7, with D possibly TRBD1 on 5 matching bases. V was shortened by 5 bases and J by 5 bases, with 10 bases between the two germline ends. The CDR3 has 12 residues. Per germline, CDR1 MNHEY and CDR2 SVGAGI. CDR3 DNA sequence: TGTGCCAGCAGTCATAACAGGAACGAGCAGTACTTC. Encoded protein: CASSHNRNEQYF.

This clonotype showed up just once. The V gene is TRBV7-8, the J gene TRBJ2-7; 7 nucleotides agree with TRBD2. The V segment lost 3 bases and the J segment 2 bases; nucleotides outside the gene matches: 13. The CDR3 is made up of 17 amino acids. CDR1 is SGHVS and CDR2 is FQNEAQ in the germline V gene. CDR3: CASSFGPPQRGPYEQYF. Here the CDR3 DNA reads TGTGCCAGCAGCTTTGGCCCACCACAGCGGGGCCCCTACGAGCAGTACTTC.

The gene calls are TRBV7-3 and TRBJ1-1; TRBD1 aligns across 8 bases. V gave up 5 bases and J gave up 8 bases; unmatched junction bases: 7. Germline lookup yields CDR1 SGHTA and CDR2 FQGTGA. CDR3 length: 13 residues. This CDR3 reads CASSPDRDREAFF. The CDR3 DNA is TGTGCCAGCAGCCCGGACAGGGACAGGGAAGCTTTCTTT. Filled out from reference TRBV7-3 and TRBJ1-1, the complete variable domain reads GAGVSQTPSNKVTEKGKYVELRCDPISGHTALYWYRQSLGQGPEFLIYFQGTGAADDSGLPNDRFFAVRPEGSVSTLKIQRTERGDSAVYLCASSPDRDREAFFGQGTRLTVV.

This clonotype came up a few times. V and J are TRBV9 and TRBJ1-1; D uncertain. The V and J ends lost 6 bases and 11 bases respectively, with 29 bases between them. CDR1 and CDR2 from the germline V gene are SGDLS and YYNGEE. CDR3 length equals 16 residues. CDR3 in amino acids: CASISKGPQWAHSAFF. The CDR3 DNA reads TGTGCCAGCATTTCCAAAGGGCCGCAATGGGCCCACTCGGCTTTCTTT.

The chain joins TRBV7-2 to TRBJ2-7; D is possibly TRBD1 or TRBD2 (5 bases each). V lost 5 bases to trimming and J lost 4 bases, with 18 bases between them. The CDR3 is made up of 15 amino acids. The germline CDR1 and CDR2 sequences are SGHTA and FQGNSA. CDR3 nucleotide sequence: TGTGCCAGCAGCCTCAGGTGGGGACCCTTTTACGAGCAGTACTTC. This gives the protein CASSLRWGPFYEQYF.

V and J are TRBV11-2 and TRBJ2-5, with 7 bases fitting TRBD1. The CDR3 consists of 15 residues. The J segment lost 4 bases and the V segment lost 3 bases, leaving 8 bases of the junction unmatched. The germline CDR1 and CDR2 sequences are SGHAT and FQNNGV. The CDR3 DNA follows: TGTGCCAGCAGCTTCGGGACAGTCGACGGAGAGACCCAGTACTTC. This codes for CASSFGTVDGETQYF.

This clonotype appeared once. V and J are TRBV5-1 and TRBJ2-1; 8 nucleotides match TRBD1. Germline values: CDR1 SGHRS, CDR2 YFSETQ. This CDR3 region has 16 residues. The junction had 6 bases not matched to a gene; V was cut back by 0 bases and J by 4 bases. CDR3 sequence reads: CASSLGSRGLYNEQFF. As DNA, the CDR3 is TGCGCCAGCAGCTTGGGTAGCAGGGGGCTTTACAATGAGCAGTTCTTC.

The chain combines TRBV7-6 with TRBJ2-7; TRBD2 agrees at 7 bases. V gave up 2 bases and J gave up 7 bases; unmatched junction bases: 8. The germline V gene has CDR1 SGHVS and CDR2 FNYEAQ. The CDR3 extends over 14 amino acids. The DNA of the CDR3 is TGTGCCAGCAGCTTAATGGCGGGAGATGGGGAGCAGTACTTC. This translates into CASSLMAGDGEQYF.